This T cell receptor (beta chain) was recorded in a study of T cell responses to AZD1222 COVID-19 vaccine (dated by TCRdb to about 2021). About the investigation overall: AZD1222 recipients given second doses at about 4 weeks or at about 12 weeks were pooled, since spike-specific TCR depth and breadth were not found to differ between the two schedules. TCR sequencing covered fewer than 250 trial participants: 200 to 210 given two doses of AZD1222 and around 25 given two doses of MenACWY control vaccine. Trial participants were enrolled by age into 18-55, 56-69 and 70-plus year subgroups, with around 140, 26 and 57 TCR-sequenced participants respectively. Broader findings and caveats from the paper: Only six or seven AZD1222 recipients were SARS-CoV-2 seropositive at baseline, limiting conclusions about previously exposed vaccinees. The 56-69-year group was small, and its depth increase did not reach significance, likely because of low power. Because no day 14 peak-response samples were available, repertoires were characterized only after the peak T cell response. After two AZD1222 doses, spike-specific TCR breadth and depth were significantly higher than at day 0 and than in MenACWY recipients. Nearly half of unique spike-specific TCRs reportedly recognized epitopes outside regions mutated in the B.1.351 and B.1.1.7 variants. The whole spike protein was spanned by vaccine-associated CD4 TCRs, and dominant responses were seen in regions 160-218 and 743-854. Participants were mostly white British and included more females than males, and it was suggested by the authors that clonal diversity may have been underestimated.

The sample's time point, from its label and the paper: baseline before first vaccination. Vaccinee samples came from UK trials COV001 and COV002, including a single-blind randomized controlled phase 2/3 trial of AZD1222 (ChAdOx1 nCoV-19) in healthy adults. For TCRbeta chain sequencing, PBMC samples from trial participants were taken at day 0 and at day 28 after the second dose. From cysteine to phenylalanine, the CDR3 is 15 amino acids long. Just the 45-base CDR3 DNA is kept, in frame starting at base 1. The germline V gene sets CDR1 to MGHRA and CDR2 to YSYEKL. V is cut by 2 bases and J by 4 bases, and the space between the germline ends is 14 bases. The CDR3 regions of human TCRbeta chains were subjected to immunosequencing. Per the authors' processing: TCRs in the repertoires were compared against a reference library of SARS-CoV-2-specific TCRs that had been generated with the MIRA antigen-specificity platform. Breadth was defined as the fraction of unique TCRs that were SARS-CoV-2-associated. Depth was defined as the fraction of total T cells that were SARS-CoV-2-associated. Using the MIRA data, each spike-specific TCR was assigned both to the spike region to which the TCR was reactive and to a CD4 or CD8 class. Log10-transformed breadth and depth values were compared by one-way ANOVA with Sidak's multiple comparisons tests. In its TCRdb copy, this immuneACCESS table keeps in-frame sequences only and misses some clones. Where compared with another copy, unresolved V genes explain less than half of these, and the others have no known cause. V and J calls and clone size are as listed in that table; D and trimming were resolved from the DNA. Within this sample are around 63,000 clones, with approximately 83% of them counted one time only. Approximately 18% of the sample rests with the top ten.

This clone was detected a few times. No cognate antigen has been identified for it. Per-base quality was not reported, and no clone a single base away is much larger than it. The chain uses TRBV4-1 and TRBJ1-2; the D gene is possibly TRBD1, with 6 bases matching. Here the sequenced sample was peripheral blood, taken on day 0 of AZD1222 vaccination. This TCR derives from an adult in good health. CDR3 reads: CASSQSGTTAYGYTF. The nucleotide sequence reads as follows: TGCGCCAGCAGCCAATCCGGGACAACAGCCTATGGCTACACCTTC.